What follows are 32 T cell receptor beta chains derived from one specimen sequenced in a study of cytomegalovirus exposure and HLA in healthy donors. PCR amplification relied on 60 Vbeta primers (plus 13 Jbeta primers). Some clones are missing from TCRdb's copy, which holds only in-frame ones; the method was immunoSEQ multiplex PCR. The repertoire holds some 150,000 clones, approximately 70% seen once, with about 1.5% in the top ten. Sequences were obtained from PBMCs. These receptors came from a woman in her 30s in good health and CMV-seronegative.

The table lists this clone with a few counts. The chain recombines TRBV7-2 with TRBJ2-2; D call uncertain. Trimming stripped 3 bases from V and 0 bases from J, with 8 bases between. Germline values: CDR1 SGHTA, CDR2 FQGNSA. The length of the CDR3 is 15 residues. CDR3 bases: TGTGCCAGCAGCTTCTACCGGGCGAACACCGGGGAGCTGTTTTTT. This encodes CASSFYRANTGELFF.

The J gene is TRBJ1-5, the V gene TRBV4-1, with a tentative D call TRBD1 (6 bases). V gave up 0 bases and J gave up 5 bases, with 11 bases separating them. CDR1 is MGHRA and CDR2 is YSYEKL in the germline V gene. The CDR3 contains 15 residues. The CDR3 DNA sequence: TGCGCCAGCAGCCAAGATCGGACAGACTATCAGCCCCAGCATTTT. Encoded protein: CASSQDRTDYQPQHF.

The chain links TRBV19 to TRBJ2-1; TRBD1 might be the D (5 bases). The CDR3 is 13 residues long. Germline values: CDR1 LNHDA, CDR2 SQIVND (reference sequence). V was clipped by 7 bases and J by 4 bases, with 11 bases between them. CDR3 nucleotide sequence: TGTGCCAGTACAGGGTTAGGGTACAATGAGCAGTTCTTC. This gives the protein CASTGLGYNEQFF.

The chain links TRBV5-1 to TRBJ1-4; D is perhaps TRBD1 (6 bases). Germline loops: CDR1 SGHRS, CDR2 YFSETQ. The germline V and J ends were trimmed by 1 base and 5 bases, with 12 bases remaining between them. CDR3 length: 15 amino acids. Written as DNA, the CDR3 is TGCGCCAGCAGCTTGACTACAGGGTCGAATGAAAAACTGTTTTTT. Its translation is CASSLTTGSNEKLFF.

The chain joins TRBV6-5 to TRBJ1-2; TRBD1 matches 9 bases. The CDR3 loop spans 15 amino acids. Losses at the gene ends were 1 base for V and 1 base for J; bases not matched to a gene: 1. CDR1 is MNHEY and CDR2 is SVGAGI in the germline V gene. This CDR3 reads CASSYYRGLNYGYTF. The CDR3, as DNA: TGTGCCAGCAGTTACTACAGGGGGCTTAACTATGGCTACACCTTC.

The rearrangement uses TRBV19 and TRBJ2-3, with 7 bases fitting TRBD2. The junction had 8 bases not matched to a gene; V was cut back by 5 bases and J by 3 bases. Germline-derived CDR1 and CDR2 are LNHDA and SQIVND (reference sequence). This CDR3 region has 15 residues. CDR3 nucleotides: TGTGCCAGTAGTCCCCAGGACGGGAGGACAGATACGCAGTATTTT. Translated, it gives CASSPQDGRTDTQYF.

This chain uses TRBV6-5 with TRBJ2-7; 7 nucleotides line up with TRBD1. Unmatched junction bases numbered 6, after V lost 2 bases and J lost 5 bases. Germline CDR1 reads MNHEY; CDR2 reads SVGAGI. CDR3 length: 14 residues. For the CDR3, the DNA is TGTGCCAGCAGTTACCTGACAGGGAGCAACGAGCAGTACTTC. Translation: CASSYLTGSNEQYF.

The V gene is TRBV7-2, the J gene TRBJ2-2, with TRBD2 identical over 8 bases. CDR1 and CDR2 (germline): SGHTA, FQGNSA. CDR3 length: 16 residues. Unmatched junction bases numbered 9, after V lost 5 bases and J lost 4 bases. The CDR3 nucleotides read TGTGCCAGCAGCCCTTGGGGCGGGGGGCCCACCGGGGAGCTGTTTTTT. Translation: CASSPWGGGPTGELFF.

The J gene is TRBJ2-1, the V gene TRBV20-1; D is unresolved. The germline gives CDR1 DFQATT, CDR2 SNEGSKA (reference sequence). Trimming shortened V by 4 bases and J by 7 bases, and 5 bases separated the two germline ends. This CDR3 comprises 10 residues. The CDR3 reads CSAKLNEQFF. The CDR3 DNA follows: TGCAGTGCTAAGCTAAATGAGCAGTTCTTC.

The chain couples TRBV5-4 to TRBJ1-4; the match to TRBD1 covers 7 bases. Germline V CDR1 and CDR2: SGHNT, YYREEE (reference sequence). The CDR3 covers 15 residues. Trimming took 4 bases from V and 5 from J; bases not matched to a gene: 8. The CDR3, as DNA: TGTGCCAGCAGCGACGCATCAGGGGGGAATGAAAAACTGTTTTTT. Amino acids: CASSDASGGNEKLFF. Based on the CDR3 plus reference TRBV5-4 and TRBJ1-4, the full variable domain is ETGVTQSPTHLIKTRGQQVTLRCSSQSGHNTVSWYQQALGQGPQFIFQYYREEENGRGNFPPRFSGLQFPNYSSELNVNALELDDSALYLCASSDASGGNEKLFFGSGTQLSVL.

The table lists this clone with a few counts. The CDR3 spells CASSLADSYNEQFF. Written as DNA, the CDR3 is TGTGCCAGCAGTTTAGCGGACTCCTACAATGAGCAGTTCTTC. The V gene is TRBV28, the J gene TRBJ2-1; D is unresolved. V lost 2 bases to trimming and J lost 0 bases, with 5 bases between them. The CDR3 has 14 amino acids. CDR1 and CDR2 from the germline V gene are MDHEN and SYDVKM. The full variable domain, with the rest looked up from reference TRBV28 and TRBJ2-1, is DVKVTQSSRYLVKRTGEKVFLECVQDMDHENMFWYRQDPGLGLRLIYFSYDVKMKEKGDIPEGYSVSREKKERFSLILESASTNQTSMYLCASSLADSYNEQFFGPGTRLTVL.

The gene calls are TRBV18 and TRBJ2-5; D ambiguous. The CDR3 is made up of 14 amino acids. Germline CDR1 and CDR2: KGHSH and LQKENI. Trimming cost V 3 bases and J 1 base, with 9 bases left between them. The CDR3 DNA is TGTGCCAGCTCACCCTCCCCTCTCCAAGAGACCCAGTACTTC. Encoded protein: CASSPSPLQETQYF.

The rearrangement uses TRBV27 and TRBJ2-2; a possible D gene is TRBD2 (6 bases). Trimming removed 5 bases at V and 4 bases at J, with 14 bases between. Germline V gene data show CDR1 as MNHEY and CDR2 as SMNVEV (reference sequence). The CDR3 runs 15 residues. CDR3: CASSEEGVGTGELFF. The CDR3 DNA is TGTGCCAGCAGTGAGGAGGGTGTGGGCACCGGGGAGCTGTTTTTT.

This clone was seen repeatedly, ten times or more. The CDR3 sequence: CASSPAGTGRDNEQFF. The DNA of the CDR3 is TGTGCCAGCTCACCAGCCGGGACAGGGCGGGACAATGAGCAGTTCTTC. V and J are TRBV18 and TRBJ2-1; 9 bases line up with TRBD1. V shed 2 bases, J shed 5 bases, and the junction held 7 bases outside the gene matches. The CDR3 is 16 amino acids. Germline lookup yields CDR1 KGHSH and CDR2 LQKENI. Supplemented by reference TRBV18 and TRBJ2-1, the full variable domain reads NAGVMQNPRHLVRRRGQEARLRCSPMKGHSHVYWYRQLPEEGLKFMVYLQKENIIDESGMPKERFSAEFPKEGPSILRIQQVVRGDSAAYFCASSPAGTGRDNEQFFGPGTRLTVL.

This clone was seen a few times. The V gene is TRBV4-2, the J gene TRBJ2-7, with 10 bases aligning to TRBD1. Germline V gene lookup returns CDR1 LGHNA and CDR2 YNFKEQ. The CDR3 consists of 16 residues. V lost 0 bases to trimming and J lost 6 bases; unmatched junction nucleotides: 8. The CDR3 loop is CASSQDLGTGASEQYF. For the CDR3, the DNA is TGTGCCAGCAGCCAAGATCTTGGGACAGGGGCGAGCGAGCAGTACTTC.

This chain uses TRBV5-1 with TRBJ1-6; possible D gene TRBD1, 5 bases. Germline CDR1 and CDR2: SGHRS and YFSETQ. CDR3 length: 16 amino acids. Between the trimmed V and J ends, which lost 1 base and 3 bases, there was a span of 11 bases. This CDR3 is CASSLKAGGYNSPLHF. The CDR3 nucleotides are TGCGCCAGCAGCTTGAAGGCGGGGGGCTATAATTCACCCCTCCACTTT.

This chain joins TRBV28 and TRBJ2-1; 9 bases align to TRBD1. Germline V CDR1 and CDR2: MDHEN, SYDVKM. This CDR3 is built from 17 residues. Trimming took 6 bases from V and 2 from J; bases not matched to a gene: 11. The CDR3 protein is CASSPNPGQGPYNEQFF. CDR3 bases: TGTGCCAGCAGCCCGAATCCGGGACAGGGCCCCTACAATGAGCAGTTCTTC.

The chain is built from TRBV19 and TRBJ1-1; D might be TRBD1 (5 bases). Germline V gene lookup returns CDR1 LNHDA and CDR2 SQIVND (reference sequence). The CDR3 extends over 15 amino acids. The ends were cut back, 3 bases at V and 0 bases at J, with 11 bases in the middle. The CDR3 coding sequence is TGTGCCAGTAGTATCGAAAGACAGATGAACACTGAAGCTTTCTTT. This gives the protein CASSIERQMNTEAFF. Supplemented by reference TRBV19 and TRBJ1-1, the full variable domain reads DGGITQSPKYLFRKEGQNVTLSCEQNLNHDAMYWYRQDPGQGLRLIYYSQIVNDFQKGDIAEGYSVSREKKESFPLTVTSAQKNPTAFYLCASSIERQMNTEAFFGQGTRLTVV.

This clone was found a few times. The chain uses TRBV18 and TRBJ2-1, with TRBD2 identical over 8 bases. This CDR3 contains 14 residues. Germline-derived CDR1 and CDR2 are KGHSH and LQKENI. Trimming cost V 3 bases and J 4 bases; bases outside gene matches: 2. The CDR3 loop is CASSPASGYNEQFF. CDR3 coding DNA: TGTGCCAGCTCACCGGCTAGCGGGTACAATGAGCAGTTCTTC.

This clone appeared once. This chain links TRBV7-8 with TRBJ1-3; perhaps TRBD1 as D (5 bases). The germline V gene encodes CDR1 SGHVS and CDR2 FQNEAQ. CDR3 size: 17 residues. V lost 5 bases, J lost 0 bases, and 17 bases lay in between. The CDR3 DNA reads TGTGCCAGCAGCCACAGGTTTGCCGTGAGCTCTGGAAACACCATATATTTT. Translation gives CASSHRFAVSSGNTIYF.

V and J are TRBV15 and TRBJ2-3, with 10 bases lining up with TRBD2. Germline loops: CDR1 LNHNV, CDR2 YYDKDF (reference sequence). CDR3 length: 16 amino acids. V dropped 3 bases and J dropped 0; count of bases not matched to a gene: 3. CDR3: CATSSGLAESTDTQYF. The CDR3 DNA follows: TGTGCCACCAGCAGTGGACTAGCGGAAAGCACAGATACGCAGTATTTT.

This clone was counted ten times or more. The chain employs TRBV21-1 and TRBJ2-7; TRBD2 was called by the table and not checked on the DNA. TRBV21-1 is described as a pseudogene. This CDR3 region has 16 residues. The CDR3 sequence is CASSPLCKTITYEQYV. The CDR3 nucleotides read TGTGCCAGCAGCCCACTATGTAAGACTATTACCTACGAGCAGTACGTC.

This chain joins TRBV19 and TRBJ1-6; 8 bases agree with TRBD1. Trimming took 5 bases from V and 7 from J; bases not matched to a gene: 4. The CDR3 is 14 residues long. Germline values: CDR1 LNHDA, CDR2 SQIVND (reference sequence). As DNA, the CDR3 is TGTGCCAGTAGTTCTTGGACAGGGAATTCACCCCTCCACTTT. Encoded protein: CASSSWTGNSPLHF. Looking up the rest from reference TRBV19 and TRBJ1-6 gives the full variable domain: DGGITQSPKYLFRKEGQNVTLSCEQNLNHDAMYWYRQDPGQGLRLIYYSQIVNDFQKGDIAEGYSVSREKKESFPLTVTSAQKNPTAFYLCASSSWTGNSPLHFGNGTRLTVT.

The chain links TRBV7-3 to TRBJ2-5, with 7 positions matching TRBD1. The ends lost 5 bases at V and 4 bases at J; junction bases unmatched: 13. The CDR3 sequence is 16 residues long. CDR1 is SGHTA, CDR2 FQGTGA, per germline. The DNA of the CDR3 is TGTGCCAGCAGCCAAGAGGGGAGAGGGGGCGGAGAGACCCAGTACTTC. Its protein product is CASSQEGRGGGETQYF.

The chain recombines TRBV25-1 with TRBJ2-5; 9 bases are shared with TRBD1. Germline V gene lookup returns CDR1 MGHDK and CDR2 SYGVNS. The CDR3 sequence is 18 residues long. Losses at the gene ends were 8 bases for V and 4 bases for J; bases not matched to a gene: 20. The CDR3 sequence is CASGRRNRDTGGRETQYF. CDR3 DNA sequence: TGTGCCAGCGGAAGACGTAACAGGGATACAGGGGGCCGAGAGACCCAGTACTTC.

This clone was seen only a few times. The V gene is TRBV15, the J gene TRBJ2-7; TRBD2 is a possible D gene (7 bases). The CDR3 runs 16 residues. Trimming stripped 0 bases from V and 4 bases from J, with 16 bases between. CDR1 and CDR2 from the germline V gene are LNHNV and YYDKDF (reference sequence). The CDR3 DNA is TGTGCCACCAGCAGAGATTGGGGGGGGGCTCAATACGAGCAGTACGTC. This sequence encodes CATSRDWGGAQYEQYV.

The rearrangement uses TRBV5-5 and TRBJ1-2; D gene ambiguous. Germline CDR1 and CDR2: SGHKS and YYEKEE (reference sequence). Trimming took 4 bases from V and 2 from J, leaving 9 bases between them. This CDR3 is built from 13 residues. The CDR3 coding sequence is TGTGCCAGCAGCCACGACACGAACTATGGCTACACCTTC. Translated: CASSHDTNYGYTF. Full variable domain (rest looked up from reference TRBV5-5 and TRBJ1-2): DAGVTQSPTHLIKTRGQQVTLRCSPISGHKSVSWYQQVLGQGPQFIFQYYEKEERGRGNFPDRFSARQFPNYSSELNVNALLLGDSALYLCASSHDTNYGYTFGSGTRLTVV.

This chain joins TRBV7-2 and TRBJ1-1; 8 nucleotides match TRBD1. V gave up 2 bases and J gave up 1 base; unmatched junction bases: 9. Germline V gene data show CDR1 as SGHTA and CDR2 as FQGNSA. This CDR3 is built from 17 residues. The CDR3 region has the DNA TGTGCCAGCAGCTTAAGGACAGGGAGTGCGTCGAACACTGAAGCTTTCTTT. This codes for CASSLRTGSASNTEAFF.

This chain links TRBV2 with TRBJ2-1; D remains ambiguous. The V end lost 3 bases, the J end lost 0 bases, and 15 bases lay between the germline ends. CDR1 and CDR2 (germline): SNHLY, FYNNEI. This CDR3 region has 17 residues. The CDR3 here is CASSDRPTGFSYNEQFF. CDR3 nucleotide sequence: TGTGCCAGCAGTGATCGCCCAACCGGGTTCTCCTACAATGAGCAGTTCTTC.

The CDR3 DNA follows: TGTGCCAGCAGTCTGGCAGTACAGGGTCGAGATACGCAGTATTTT. This encodes CASSLAVQGRDTQYF. The chain has TRBV28 and TRBJ2-3; maybe TRBD1 (6 bases). Germline CDR1 MDHEN, CDR2 SYDVKM. V dropped 5 bases and J dropped 5 bases, with 17 bases sitting between them. This CDR3 is 15 amino acids long.

The gene calls are TRBV4-2 and TRBJ2-6, with 15 bases lining up with TRBD2. There are 20 residues in the CDR3. CDR1 and CDR2 (germline): LGHNA, YNFKEQ. V lost 0 bases and J lost 1; bases outside the gene matches: 4. Here the CDR3 DNA reads TGTGCCAGCAGCCAAGATGGACTAGCGGGGGGGCGGTCTGGGGCCAACGTCCTGACTTTC. Translated, it gives CASSQDGLAGGRSGANVLTF.

The chain has TRBV6-5 and TRBJ2-7; 11 bases map to TRBD1. Germline assignment: CDR1 MNHEY and CDR2 SVGAGI. This CDR3 is 15 amino acids long. V lost 0 bases and J lost 4; bases outside the gene matches: 2. CDR3 nucleotide sequence: TGTGCCAGCAGTTACTCGGGGACAGGGGGTTACGAGCAGTACTTC. It codes for CASSYSGTGGYEQYF.